The source of this TCR beta chain is a study of regulatory T cells in long-lasting Graves disease. Through Arm-PCR of CDR3 regions and iRepertoire HTBI primers, TCR beta libraries were built. Original processing methods: Spanning all samples, the identified segments comprised about 62 TRBV and about 15 TRBJ. TCRdb reanalysed the multiplex PCR reads using MiXCR and keeps one entry per CDR3 protein. These V and J calls originate from TCRdb's pipeline instead of the authors' own analysis. The profile shows 400,000 to 500,000 distinct CDR3 sequences, 21% of them singletons. Regarding time point: persistent/refractory GD, antithyroid drugs over 5 years with positive TRAb. The TCR library was prepared using RNA isolated from PBMCs. The CDR3 covers 14 residues. Germline V gene sequence: CDR1 DFQATT, CDR2 SNEGSKA (reference sequence). The J segment lost 6 bases and the V segment lost 5 bases, leaving 6 bases of the junction unmatched.

This clonotype was seen ten or more times. The antigen is unknown. Whole-study results and caveats: In persistent patients, shared public clonotypes (under 3,000) outnumbered those in new patients (almost 1,000).

The sequenced sample was peripheral blood mononuclear cells (PBMCs), obtained when the disease was refractory, from a patient treated with antithyroid drugs. The clonotype comes from a female donor with Graves disease. The rearrangement joins TRBV20-1 to TRBJ2-5, with 13 bases aligning to TRBD2. CDR3 nucleotides: TGCAGTGCTTGGACTAGCGGGGGTTCACAGACCCAGTACTTC. This encodes CSAWTSGGSQTQYF.